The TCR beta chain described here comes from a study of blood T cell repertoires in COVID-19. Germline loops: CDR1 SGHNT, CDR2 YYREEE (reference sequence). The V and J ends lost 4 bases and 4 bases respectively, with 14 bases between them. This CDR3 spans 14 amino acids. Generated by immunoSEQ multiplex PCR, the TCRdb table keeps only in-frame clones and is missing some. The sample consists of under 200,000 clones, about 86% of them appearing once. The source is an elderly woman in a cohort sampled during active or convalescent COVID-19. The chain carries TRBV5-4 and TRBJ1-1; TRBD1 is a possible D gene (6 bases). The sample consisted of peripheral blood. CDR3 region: CASSGTGMVTEAFF. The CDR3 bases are TGTGCCAGCAGCGGAACAGGGATGGTCACTGAAGCTTTCTTT.